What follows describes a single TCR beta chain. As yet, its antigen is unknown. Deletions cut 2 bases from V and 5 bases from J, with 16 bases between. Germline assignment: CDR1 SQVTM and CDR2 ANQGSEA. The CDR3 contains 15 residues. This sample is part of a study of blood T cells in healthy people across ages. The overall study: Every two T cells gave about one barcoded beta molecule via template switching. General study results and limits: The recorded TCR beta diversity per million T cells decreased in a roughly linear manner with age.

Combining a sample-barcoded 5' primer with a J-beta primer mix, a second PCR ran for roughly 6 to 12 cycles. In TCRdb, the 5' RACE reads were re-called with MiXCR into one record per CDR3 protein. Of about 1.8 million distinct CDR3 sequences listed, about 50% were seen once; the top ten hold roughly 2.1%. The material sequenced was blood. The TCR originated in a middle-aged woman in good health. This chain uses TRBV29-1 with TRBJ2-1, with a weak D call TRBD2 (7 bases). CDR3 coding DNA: TGCAGCGTTGAAACAGGGAGGGGGTTCGACAATGAGCAGTTCTTC. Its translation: CSVETGRGFDNEQFF.